The 10 T cell receptor beta chains below come from one sample, sequenced in a study of T cells in localized non-small cell lung cancer. Sequencing used immunoSEQ multiplex PCR; TCRdb keeps in-frame clones, though not all of them. The table lists under 35,000 clones, 88% of them singletons, with around 4.2% in the top ten. Sequenced here: peripheral blood mononuclear cells, sampled before any cancer treatment. All receptors come from a woman aged 40-69 years with stage III lung adenocarcinoma.

The rearrangement uses TRBV7-9 and TRBJ2-3, with D possibly TRBD2 on 5 matching bases. Germline CDR1 is SEHNR and CDR2 is FQNEAQ (reference sequence). The ends were cut back, 4 bases at V and 5 bases at J, with 16 bases in the middle. This CDR3 has 15 residues. As DNA, the CDR3 is TGTGCCAGCAGCTCCCCACAGCGGTTGGGAGATACGCAGTATTTT. Translating gives CASSSPQRLGDTQYF.

The chain employs TRBV11-2 and TRBJ1-3, with TRBD1 as a possible D gene (5 bases). Germline CDR1 SGHAT, CDR2 FQNNGV. Deletions cut 3 bases from V and 4 bases from J, with 13 bases between. The CDR3 has 15 amino acids. CDR3 sequence reads: CASSLGSGQGNTIYF. CDR3 bases: TGTGCCAGCAGCTTGGGCTCCGGACAAGGAAACACCATATATTTT.

This clone was seen a few times. The V and J genes are TRBV5-1 and TRBJ1-4, with D unresolved. The CDR3 length is 16 residues. Deletions cut 4 bases from V and 5 bases from J, with 18 bases between. Per germline, CDR1 SGHRS and CDR2 YFSETQ. The CDR3 is CASSAAHSDQNEKLFF. CDR3 DNA sequence: TGCGCCAGCAGCGCAGCTCACAGTGATCAAAATGAAAAACTGTTTTTT.

V usage is TRBV11-1 and J usage is TRBJ2-6; weak D call: TRBD1 (6 bases). Trimming removed 2 bases at V and 4 bases at J, with 15 bases between. CDR1 and CDR2 (germline): SGHAT, FQDESV (reference sequence). The CDR3 totals 17 residues. CDR3 sequence: CASSLLTGATGANVLTF. The CDR3 nucleotides read TGTGCCAGCAGCTTATTGACAGGAGCAACAGGGGCCAACGTCCTGACTTTC.

The J gene is TRBJ2-2, the V gene TRBV18, with 8 bases aligning to TRBD1. The CDR3 runs 16 residues. Germline loops: CDR1 KGHSH, CDR2 LQKENI. J was trimmed by 7 bases and V by 1 base; bases with no gene match: 8. CDR3 protein: CASSPQRPGGGGELFF. The CDR3 DNA reads as TGTGCCAGCTCACCACAACGGCCAGGGGGCGGCGGGGAGCTGTTTTTT.

This chain links TRBV27 with TRBJ1-4; D not certain. The CDR3 spans 14 residues. The V gene's germline CDR1 is MNHEY and CDR2 SMNVEV (reference sequence). Trimming took off 7 bases at V and 0 bases at J, with 9 bases between the two ends. The CDR3 DNA sequence: TGTGCCAGCACCCGGGTTGCAACTAATGAAAAACTGTTTTTT. It yields the protein CASTRVATNEKLFF.

The genes are TRBV30 and TRBJ1-4; no clear D gene. The CDR3 runs to 14 residues. CDR1 and CDR2 from the germline V gene are GTSNPN and SVGIG (reference sequence). Trimming removed 7 bases from V and 0 bases from J, with 12 bases in between. This chain's CDR3 is CASPLEPTNEKLFF. The CDR3 bases are TGTGCCTCTCCCTTGGAGCCAACTAATGAAAAACTGTTTTTT.

This chain links TRBV7-8 with TRBJ2-1; 7 bases align to TRBD2. Germline trimming cut 4 bases from V and 0 bases from J; bases unmatched to any gene: 6. CDR1 and CDR2 (germline): SGHVS, FQNEAQ. The CDR3 totals 16 residues. CDR3 sequence reads: CASSSNGGSSYNEQFF. The CDR3 nucleotides read TGTGCCAGCAGCTCAAACGGCGGGAGCTCCTACAATGAGCAGTTCTTC.

The chain uses TRBV27 and TRBJ1-5; the D gene is possibly TRBD1 (5 bases). CDR3 length: 13 residues. Germline CDR1 MNHEY, CDR2 SMNVEV (reference sequence). The ends were cut back, 3 bases at V and 4 bases at J, with 7 bases in the middle. Here the CDR3 DNA reads TGTGCCAGCAGTTTCGACAGAAATCAGCCCCAGCATTTT. Translating gives CASSFDRNQPQHF.

The chain is built from TRBV30 and TRBJ2-1; no definite D call. This CDR3 region has 12 residues. The germline V and J ends were trimmed by 2 bases and 7 bases, with 9 bases remaining between them. Per the germline V gene, CDR1 is GTSNPN and CDR2 is SVGIG (reference sequence). The CDR3 here is CAWSPDRNEQFF. CDR3 DNA sequence: TGTGCCTGGAGTCCGGACCGGAATGAGCAGTTCTTC.